Listed below are T cell receptor beta chains from one sample, sequenced in a study of blood T cell repertoires in COVID-19. Libraries were prepared by immunoSEQ multiplex PCR; TCRdb keeps only in-frame clonotypes and omits some of them. Of around 200,000 clones listed, more than 75% are singletons. Sequenced input: peripheral blood. The receptors originated from a woman older than 75 with acute or convalescent COVID-19. CDR3s include the opening cysteine and the closing phenylalanine or tryptophan. A D gene is named only where the DNA matches it firmly. Only part of the rows carry a size: once, few, many, or a class if the clone is expanded.

size	V	D	J	DNA	CDR3
.	TRBV12-5	.	TRBJ2-7	TGTGCTAGTGGTTTGCCGCGGGGCCCTTTAAGGGGCGAGCAGTACTTC	CASGLPRGPLRGEQYF
.	TRBV7-2	.	TRBJ1-3	TGTGCCAGCAGCTTACTCGGGGTTGCTGGAAACACCATATATTTT	CASSLLGVAGNTIYF
.	TRBV7-9	.	TRBJ1-1	TGTGCCAGCAGCTTAATGCAGGGTCCTGAAGCTTTCTTT	CASSLMQGPEAFF
.	TRBV7-3	TRBD2	TRBJ2-7	TGTGCCAGCAGCTTAACTAGCGGGAGTGACTACGAGCAGTACTTC	CASSLTSGSDYEQYF
.	TRBV19	TRBD1	TRBJ1-2	TGTGCCAGTAGGATGGGCCAGGGGGCTGGCTACACCTTC	CASRMGQGAGYTF
.	TRBV28	TRBD2	TRBJ2-7	TGTGCCAGCGGGGAGGGATCTGGAAACGAGCAGTACTTC	CASGEGSGNEQYF
once	TRBV2	.	TRBJ1-5	TGTGCCAGCAGGACAGAAGGTCAGCCCCAGCATTTT	CASRTEGQPQHF
.	TRBV28	.	TRBJ1-2	TGTGCCAGCAGTCCGATGGTCCCTCGGGGCTATGGCTACACCTTC	CASSPMVPRGYGYTF
.	TRBV6-6	TRBD1	TRBJ1-4	TGTGCCAGCATCGGGCAGGGGGTTCGAAAACTGTTTTTT	CASIGQGVRKLFF
.	TRBV18	.	TRBJ1-2	TGTGCCAGCTCACCCACTAGGGAGGACTATGGCTACACCTTC	CASSPTREDYGYTF
.	TRBV25-1	.	TRBJ2-2	TGTGCCAGCAGTACCCGAGTCGCCAACACCGGGGAGCTGTTTTTT	CASSTRVANTGELFF
.	TRBV6-5	TRBD1	TRBJ2-7	TGTGCCAGCAGGGAGACAGGGGGCCCGGGTGAGCAGTACTTC	CASRETGGPGEQYF
.	TRBV11-2	.	TRBJ1-5	TGTGCCAGCAGCTTAGGGTCAGGGGCGAATCAGCCCCAGCATTTT	CASSLGSGANQPQHF
.	TRBV2	.	TRBJ2-5	TGTGCCAGCAGTGAAGATACAGTCCAAGAGACCCAGTACTTC	CASSEDTVQETQYF
.	TRBV4-1	.	TRBJ2-4	TGCGCCAGCAGCCAAGGCGGCAGTTTAGCCAAAAACATTCAGTACTTC	CASSQGGSLAKNIQYF
.	TRBV3-1/TRBV3-2	TRBD2	TRBJ2-3	TGTGCCAGCAGCTCGACTAGCGGGAGCACAGATACGCAGTATTTT	CASSSTSGSTDTQYF